The present entry profiles one TCR beta chain with its context. Antigen specificity is unknown. Semi-nested PCR with Nested Universal Primer A followed constant-region reverse priming of full-length variable regions. Each CDR3 protein gets one entry after TCRdb re-called the 5' RACE reads with MiXCR. In the table there are approximately 42,000 distinct CDR3 sequences, 29% of which are singletons. Memory CD4+ T cells were sorted as CD4+CD45RO+CD25- cells. Findings and limits, study-wide: Greatest tumor Treg TCR overlap was with tumor naive CD4+ cells. The TCR gene usage of tumor memory CD4+ T cells clustered together with blood and lymph node memory CD4+ cells and with lymph node naive CD4+ cells.

Germline trimming cut 3 bases from V and 5 bases from J; bases unmatched to any gene: 4. Germline V gene lookup returns CDR1 WSHSY and CDR2 SAAADI. This CDR3 spans 13 amino acids. Sequenced input: memory CD4+ T cells sorted from a lymph node. The subset denotes: memory CD4+ T cells, CD4+CD45RO+CD25-. This receptor was taken from a female donor with breast cancer. The chain links TRBV10-2 to TRBJ2-7, with 7 bases matching TRBD2. In DNA, the CDR3 is TGCGCCAGCAGTGACGGCGGGAGACACGAGCAGTACTTC. Its translation is CASSDGGRHEQYF.